The 8 T cell receptor beta chains below come from one sample, sequenced in a study of human T cells and chemical hapten exposure. TCRdb independently ran MiXCR on the RACE reads; one entry per CDR3 protein. The repertoire holds more than 80,000 distinct CDR3 sequences, with about 10% as singletons. The sample's time point: pre-sensitization, week 0. Noted treatment: therapeutic diphenylcyclopropenone sensitization with weekly scalp DPC. The sequencing here drew on whole blood, taken in connection with sensitization to the hapten diphenylcyclopropenone (DPC). These receptors were collected from a woman in her fifties or sixties with alopecia areata. Some clones in this sample may be carry-over from other donors' samples.

The table lists this clonotype with a few counts. This chain joins TRBV29-1 and TRBJ2-1; 8 nucleotides match TRBD2. Per the germline V gene, CDR1 is SQVTM and CDR2 is ANQGSEA. Trimming took 2 bases from V and 4 from J; bases not matched to a gene: 10. The CDR3 has 16 residues. The CDR3 DNA follows: TGCAGCGTTGAACGGGGGGGACAAACCTTGTACAATGAGCAGTTCTTC. Residues: CSVERGGQTLYNEQFF.

This clonotype was counted between two and nine times. The chain recombines TRBV4-1 with TRBJ1-5, with D unclear. The CDR3 has 16 amino acids. Trimming removed 3 bases at V and 3 bases at J, with 15 bases between. Germline values: CDR1 MGHRA, CDR2 YSYEKL. The CDR3 here is CASSHRLGGDNQPQHF. The CDR3 DNA follows: TGCGCCAGCAGCCACCGCCTTGGTGGGGACAATCAGCCCCAGCATTTT.

In this sample, this clonotype turned up a few times. The chain joins TRBV5-1 to TRBJ2-5; TRBD1 might be the D (6 bases). The V gene's germline CDR1 is SGHRS and CDR2 YFSETQ. The CDR3 runs 15 residues. V lost 4 bases, J lost 2 bases, and 15 bases lay in between. CDR3 region: CASSRTGQTQETQYF. Here the CDR3 DNA reads TGCGCCAGCAGCCGTACCGGACAGACACAAGAGACCCAGTACTTC.

This clonotype has more than one count but fewer than ten. V usage is TRBV11-2 and J usage is TRBJ1-1, with TRBD1 as a possible D gene (5 bases). The ends were cut back, 0 bases at V and 4 bases at J, with 12 bases in the middle. CDR1 SGHAT and CDR2 FQNNGV come from the germline V gene. The CDR3 spans 15 residues. CDR3 sequence (DNA): TGTGCCAGCAGCTTAGATAGAACGGGGGGCACTGAAGCTTTCTTT. Its protein is CASSLDRTGGTEAFF. The full variable domain, with the rest looked up from reference TRBV11-2 and TRBJ1-1, is EAGVAQSPRYKIIEKRQSVAFWCNPISGHATLYWYQQILGQGPKLLIQFQNNGVVDDSQLPKDRFSAERLKGVDSTLKIQPAKLEDSAVYLCASSLDRTGGTEAFFGQGTRLTVV.

This clonotype was seen more than once but under ten times. This chain links TRBV10-3 with TRBJ2-7; D may correspond to TRBD1 or TRBD2 (5 bases each). Germline CDR1 and CDR2: ENHRY and SYGVKD. Trimming left V 6 bases short and J 0 bases short, with 18 bases between. The CDR3 is made up of 16 amino acids. Here the CDR3 DNA reads TGTGCCATCAGCGTTTTGGGGACCGCAAGCTCCTACGAGCAGTACTTC. Residues: CAISVLGTASSYEQYF.

This clonotype has a handful of counts. V and J are TRBV5-1 and TRBJ2-5; D is possibly TRBD1 (6 bases). CDR3 length: 14 residues. V was pared by 4 bases and J by 1 base, with 11 bases between. Germline V gene sequence: CDR1 SGHRS, CDR2 YFSETQ. The CDR3 bases are TGCGCCAGCAGCCCTGGGGGCTCCCAAGAGACCCAGTACTTC. Protein sequence: CASSPGGSQETQYF.

The chain employs TRBV30 and TRBJ2-2, with TRBD2 matching 9 bases. Trimming cost V 2 bases and J 7 bases; bases outside gene matches: 11. The CDR3 spans 16 residues. The germline V gene encodes CDR1 GTSNPN and CDR2 SVGIG (reference sequence). The CDR3 sequence is CAWSPMAGGPGGELFF. Written as DNA, the CDR3 is TGTGCCTGGAGTCCGATGGCGGGGGGGCCTGGCGGGGAGCTGTTTTTT.

The chain links TRBV12-3 or TRBV12-4 to TRBJ1-2; 7 bases are shared with TRBD1. Germline trimming cut 5 bases from V and 3 bases from J; bases unmatched to any gene: 9. The CDR3 contains 15 residues. CDR3 loop: CASSTGAATDYGYTF. For the CDR3, the DNA is TGTGCCAGCAGTACAGGGGCCGCAACTGACTATGGCTACACCTTC.